Listed here are 31 T cell receptor beta chains from one sample, sequenced in a study of shared clonotypes between healthy human individuals (dated by TCRdb to 2019 to 2021). Receptor amplification or capture employed the immunoSEQ multiplex PCR assay. In TCRdb, the immuneACCESS table is reduced to in-frame sequences with V and J assigned. These tables do not hold every clone; where another copy was compared, an unresolved V gene accounts for under half, and the others remain unexplained. Present in this sample are about 2.3 million clones, roughly 93% of which were seen just once. 0.35% to 0.45% of the sample goes to the ten largest clones. The sample was naive CD4+ T cells from PBMCs. The cell subset or site label of this sample denotes: CD45RA+ positively selected. These receptors all stem from a man between 18 and 29 years old in good health. Some clones in this sample may be carry-over from other donors' samples.

Only one count was recorded for this clone. V and J are TRBV28 and TRBJ2-2, with 8 positions matching TRBD1. V shed 7 bases and J 4 bases; nucleotides not matched to a gene: 8. The germline CDR1 and CDR2 sequences are MDHEN and SYDVKM. This CDR3 contains 15 residues. The CDR3 coding sequence is TGTGCCAGCATTTCGGGACAGGCGGGCACCGGGGAGCTGTTTTTT. Translated, it gives CASISGQAGTGELFF.

Notes on this clone: A read error may account for a junction end that differs from germline. The chain is built from TRBV28 and TRBJ1-2; D is ambiguous. This CDR3 contains 14 residues. CDR1 is MDHEN, CDR2 SYDVKM, per germline. CDR3 amino acids: CAGSFEPDVRGYTF. CDR3 DNA sequence: TGTGCCGGCAGTTTCGAGCCGGACGTCCGGGGCTACACCTTC.

This chain uses TRBV4-2 with TRBJ2-5; 11 bases match TRBD1. Germline CDR1 LGHNA, CDR2 YNFKEQ. V gave up 1 base and J gave up 4 bases; unmatched junction bases: 8. CDR3 length: 17 amino acids. CDR3 region: CASSQVRGQGGGETQYF. As DNA, the CDR3 is TGTGCCAGCAGCCAAGTGAGGGGACAGGGGGGCGGAGAGACCCAGTACTTC.

The chain joins TRBV11-2 to TRBJ2-7; D tentatively reads TRBD1 or TRBD2 (5 bases each). Germline assignment: CDR1 SGHAT and CDR2 FQNNGV. The CDR3 is made up of 14 amino acids. V was clipped by 5 bases and J by 2 bases, with 13 bases between them. Written as DNA, the CDR3 is TGTGCCAGCAGCCTCCGGGACCAAACCTACGAGCAGTACTTC. It yields the protein CASSLRDQTYEQYF.

This sequence joins TRBV29-1 and TRBJ2-3; D not certain. Germline CDR1 and CDR2: SQVTM and ANQGSEA. This CDR3 is built from 15 residues. Trimming stripped 5 bases from V and 0 bases from J, with 15 bases between. The CDR3 DNA follows: TGCAGCGTTCTATCAGCGCCAATTAGCACAGATACGCAGTATTTT. Amino acid sequence: CSVLSAPISTDTQYF.

The chain combines TRBV6-1 with TRBJ2-7; tentatively, D is TRBD1 (6 bases). Germline V gene lookup returns CDR1 MNHNS and CDR2 SASEGT. This CDR3 is 15 amino acids long. With 5 bases removed from V and 1 base from J, the gap between germline ends came to 15 bases. In DNA, the CDR3 is TGTGCCAGCAGTCGAGATACAGGGTATTCCTACGAGCAGTACTTC. Protein sequence: CASSRDTGYSYEQYF.

The gene calls are TRBV10-3 and TRBJ2-7; 7 nucleotides agree with TRBD2. The CDR3 contains 14 residues. CDR1 and CDR2 (germline): ENHRY, SYGVKD. Losses at the gene ends were 7 bases for V and 9 bases for J; bases not matched to a gene: 15. The CDR3 spells CAITPGERGSGQYF. In nucleotides, the CDR3 is TGTGCCATCACCCCCGGGGAGCGGGGCTCAGGGCAGTACTTC.

The chain recombines TRBV2 with TRBJ1-2, with D possibly TRBD1 on 6 matching bases. Trimming left V 7 bases short and J 2 bases short, with 11 bases between. This CDR3 region has 13 residues. Germline values: CDR1 SNHLY, CDR2 FYNNEI. As DNA, the CDR3 is TGTGCCAGCAAGCTGGACAGCAACTATGGCTACACCTTC. Its protein product is CASKLDSNYGYTF.

V is TRBV5-1 and J is TRBJ2-3; 9 bases fit TRBD2. Germline V CDR1 and CDR2: SGHRS, YFSETQ. The CDR3 length is 14 residues. V shed 6 bases and J 7 bases; nucleotides not matched to a gene: 9. In DNA form, the CDR3 reads TGCGCCAGCAAAGCTAGCGGGGACAAAAATACGCAGTATTTT. Translating gives CASKASGDKNTQYF. Supplemented by reference TRBV5-1 and TRBJ2-3, the full variable domain reads KAGVTQTPRYLIKTRGQQVTLSCSPISGHRSVSWYQQTPGQGLQFLFEYFSETQRNKGNFPGRFSGRQFSNSRSEMNVSTLELGDSALYLCASKASGDKNTQYFGPGTRLTVL.

This chain links TRBV11-2 with TRBJ2-2; the D is unclear. Germline assignment: CDR1 SGHAT and CDR2 FQNNGV. This CDR3 has 14 amino acids. The germline V and J ends were trimmed by 4 bases and 5 bases, with 11 bases remaining between them. The CDR3 nucleotides read TGTGCCAGCAGCTCCCAGATGGGAACCGGGGAGCTGTTTTTT. Residues: CASSSQMGTGELFF.

The rearrangement uses TRBV30 and TRBJ2-2; D may be TRBD1 or TRBD2 (5 bases each). This CDR3 region has 13 residues. V was cut by 8 bases and J by 1 base, with 11 bases left in between. Per the germline V gene, CDR1 is GTSNPN and CDR2 is SVGIG (reference sequence). The CDR3 protein is CAGDGLNTGELFF. The CDR3 region has the DNA TGTGCCGGGGACGGGCTGAACACCGGGGAGCTGTTTTTT.

The chain links TRBV10-1 to TRBJ2-2, with D unresolved. The V gene's germline CDR1 is WNHNN and CDR2 SYGVQD (reference sequence). The ends were cut back, 6 bases at V and 1 base at J, with 6 bases in the middle. This CDR3 comprises 13 residues. The CDR3 loop is CASRWGNTGELFF. The CDR3 DNA reads as TGCGCCAGCAGGTGGGGGAACACCGGGGAGCTGTTTTTT.

V and J are TRBV6-6 and TRBJ1-1; 10 bases agree with TRBD1. V shed 6 bases and J 12 bases; nucleotides not matched to a gene: 10. CDR1 and CDR2 (germline): MNHNY, SVGAGI (reference sequence). This CDR3 has 13 residues. Here the CDR3 DNA reads TGTGCCAGCAGCTATACCGGGACAGGGGAAACTTTCTTT. This encodes CASSYTGTGETFF.

This clone has only one observation. V usage is TRBV25-1 and J usage is TRBJ1-2; D unresolved. The CDR3 is made up of 14 amino acids. The germline V gene encodes CDR1 MGHDK and CDR2 SYGVNS. Trimming took 3 bases from V and 6 from J, leaving 14 bases between them. The CDR3 protein is CASSDPSKGDGYTF. In DNA form, the CDR3 reads TGTGCCAGCAGTGACCCGTCCAAGGGTGATGGCTACACCTTC.

The J gene is TRBJ2-7, the V gene TRBV7-8; 7 bases map to TRBD2. The CDR3 loop spans 18 amino acids. Germline loops: CDR1 SGHVS, CDR2 FQNEAQ. The ends lost 5 bases at V and 3 bases at J; junction bases unmatched: 19. The chain's CDR3 is CASSPRPPRLAVNYEQYF. The CDR3 nucleotides read TGTGCCAGCAGCCCCAGACCCCCCCGGCTAGCGGTTAACTACGAGCAGTACTTC. Variable domain in full (rest from reference TRBV7-8 and TRBJ2-7): GAGVSQSPRYKVAKRGQDVALRCDPISGHVSLFWYQQALGQGPEFLTYFQNEAQLDKSGLPSDRFFAERPEGSVSTLKIQRTQQEDSAVYLCASSPRPPRLAVNYEQYFGPGTRLTVT.

This sequence joins TRBV4-3 and TRBJ2-7, with D possibly matching TRBD1 (6 bases). The CDR3 is 12 residues long. The germline gives CDR1 LGHNA, CDR2 YSLEER. Trimming shortened V by 2 bases and J by 6 bases, and 8 bases separated the two germline ends. The CDR3, as DNA: TGCGCCAGCAGCCAACGAGGGGGCGAGCAGTACTTC. As protein: CASSQRGGEQYF.

The chain carries TRBV29-1 and TRBJ2-7; 9 nucleotides line up with TRBD2. The germline V gene has CDR1 SQVTM and CDR2 ANQGSEA. The CDR3 sequence is 13 residues long. V lost 6 bases and J lost 4; bases outside the gene matches: 7. The CDR3 region has the DNA TGCAGCGTAGGACCGGGACTAGCTTACGAGCAGTACTTC. This codes for CSVGPGLAYEQYF.

As DNA, the CDR3 is TGTGCCAGCAGTTACGGCGGGACAGGGGGAGGGGAGACCCAGTACTTC. It specifies CASSYGGTGGGETQYF. This chain connects TRBV6-5 to TRBJ2-5; 11 positions agree with TRBD1. Germline values: CDR1 MNHEY, CDR2 SVGAGI. This CDR3 has 16 amino acids. The ends lost 2 bases at V and 5 bases at J; junction bases unmatched: 7.

Points on this clone: This CDR3 is also generated by other DNA sequences in the sample. The chain recombines TRBV9 with TRBJ1-5, with a possible D match to TRBD1 (6 bases). Germline V gene lookup returns CDR1 SGDLS and CDR2 YYNGEE. V was pared by 2 bases and J by 5 bases, with 8 bases between. CDR3 size: 13 residues. CDR3 loop: CASSVGTHQPQHF. CDR3 DNA: TGTGCCAGCAGCGTTGGGACACATCAGCCCCAGCATTTT.

This chain joins TRBV19 and TRBJ2-1; the match to TRBD2 covers 7 bases. After removal of 4 bases from V and 2 bases from J, the junction contained 17 bases not matched to a gene. Germline V gives CDR1 LNHDA, CDR2 SQIVND (reference sequence). This CDR3 is built from 19 residues. The CDR3 loop reads CASSTSGREAQGPYNEQFF. CDR3 DNA sequence: TGTGCCAGTAGTACTTCGGGGAGGGAGGCCCAGGGTCCCTACAATGAGCAGTTCTTC.

V is TRBV7-3 and J is TRBJ2-2; 9 bases line up with TRBD1. Germline-derived CDR1 and CDR2 are SGHTA and FQGTGA. The J segment lost 6 bases and the V segment lost 2 bases, leaving 7 bases of the junction unmatched. This CDR3 contains 16 residues. CDR3 in amino acids: CASSLVGTGLAGELFF. DNA of the CDR3: TGTGCCAGCAGCTTAGTAGGGACAGGGTTGGCCGGGGAGCTGTTTTTT.

This rearrangement joins TRBV11-2 to TRBJ2-5; possibly TRBD2 for D (5 bases). CDR1 is SGHAT, CDR2 FQNNGV, per germline. CDR3 length equals 15 residues. V was pared by 1 base and J by 5 bases, with 14 bases between. This chain's CDR3 is CASSLGTGNGETQYF. The CDR3 DNA reads as TGTGCCAGCAGCTTAGGGACGGGGAACGGGGAGACCCAGTACTTC.

In the case of this clone: Other DNA sequences in the same sample also yield this CDR3. The V gene is TRBV28, the J gene TRBJ2-7, with D perhaps TRBD1 (6 bases). The CDR3 has 12 amino acids. Germline V lookup: CDR1 MDHEN, CDR2 SYDVKM. Trimming pared 6 bases from V and 4 bases from J, leaving 10 bases between. The CDR3 DNA is TGTGCCAGCAGAGAACAGGGTTACGAGCAGTACTTC. Protein sequence: CASREQGYEQYF.

Concerning this clone: Additional DNA sequences in this sample encode the identical CDR3. The chain uses TRBV29-1 and TRBJ2-2, with D hard to call. This CDR3 has 12 amino acids. The V gene lost 4 bases and the J gene lost 2 bases, with 5 bases spanning the gap. The germline V gene encodes CDR1 SQVTM and CDR2 ANQGSEA. CDR3 sequence reads: CSVGRNTGELFF. The CDR3 coding sequence is TGCAGCGTTGGCAGAAACACCGGGGAGCTGTTTTTT.

V and J are TRBV6-1 and TRBJ2-7; TRBD2 matches at 9 bases. J gave up 2 bases and V 0 bases, and 5 bases lay outside the gene matches. CDR1 MNHNS and CDR2 SASEGT come from the germline V gene. The length of the CDR3 is 16 residues. CDR3 sequence: CASSEALAGGPYEQYF. The CDR3, as DNA: TGTGCCAGCAGTGAAGCGTTGGCGGGAGGGCCCTACGAGCAGTACTTC.

This clone was counted a few times. This chain links TRBV2 with TRBJ1-5; D perhaps matches TRBD1 (6 bases). This CDR3 comprises 14 residues. V lost 6 bases and J lost 1, with 10 bases in between. The germline V gene has CDR1 SNHLY and CDR2 FYNNEI. Written as DNA, the CDR3 is TGTGCCAGCAGGGCCGGGACAAGCAATCAGCCCCAGCATTTT. It codes for CASRAGTSNQPQHF.

V usage is TRBV7-2 and J usage is TRBJ2-5; D is undetermined. Trimming took 3 bases from V and 5 from J, leaving 13 bases between them. This CDR3 is built from 14 residues. CDR1 and CDR2 (germline): SGHTA, FQGNSA. In DNA, the CDR3 is TGTGCCAGCAGCTTCGGGCTAACCGGTGAGACCCAGTACTTC. Protein: CASSFGLTGETQYF.

CDR3 loop: CASSYTLADTEAFF. The CDR3 bases are TGTGCCAGCAGTTACACCCTAGCTGACACTGAAGCTTTCTTT. This chain uses TRBV2 with TRBJ1-1; no clear D. The CDR3 has 14 amino acids. Germline V lookup: CDR1 SNHLY, CDR2 FYNNEI. V lost 5 bases and J 3 bases, leaving 13 bases between the germline ends. The full variable domain, rest sourced from reference TRBV2 and TRBJ1-1, is EPEVTQTPSHQVTQMGQEVILRCVPISNHLYFYWYRQILGQKVEFLVSFYNNEISEKSEIFDDQFSVERPDGSNFTLKIRSTKLEDSAMYFCASSYTLADTEAFFGQGTRLTVV.

In its sample, this clone was seen once. The chain carries TRBV11-2 and TRBJ1-1; possible D gene TRBD1, 6 bases. Trimming cost V 4 bases and J 1 base, with 16 bases left between them. The CDR3 consists of 16 residues. Per the germline V gene, CDR1 is SGHAT and CDR2 is FQNNGV. Written as DNA, the CDR3 is TGTGCCAGCAGCTCCCCCCGCGCGGGGGCGAACACTGAAGCTTTCTTT. This codes for CASSSPRAGANTEAFF.

The V call is TRBV7-9, the J call TRBJ2-5, with no clear D. The V end lost 2 bases, the J end lost 4 bases, and 11 bases lay between the germline ends. CDR1 and CDR2 from the germline V gene are SEHNR and FQNEAQ (reference sequence). CDR3 length: 14 amino acids. The chain's CDR3 is CASSLKLTGETQYF. CDR3 DNA: TGTGCCAGCAGCTTAAAACTGACGGGAGAGACCCAGTACTTC.

This chain joins TRBV5-1 and TRBJ2-5; a possible D gene is TRBD1 (5 bases). With 0 bases removed from V and 4 bases from J, the gap between germline ends came to 19 bases. Germline values: CDR1 SGHRS, CDR2 YFSETQ. The length of the CDR3 is 17 residues. CDR3 sequence (DNA): TGCGCCAGCAGCTTGGGGGCTGGGGCTGGGGTTGGAGAGACCCAGTACTTC. This codes for CASSLGAGAGVGETQYF.